This is a list of T cell receptor beta chains from one sample in a study of blood T cell repertoires in COVID-19. The method was immunoSEQ multiplex PCR; TCRdb's version includes in-frame clones alone and lacks a portion of them. Here the sample spans about 310,000 clones, 87% being singletons. The sample taken for sequencing was peripheral blood. The source is a man in his fifties with active or convalescent COVID-19. CDR3s include the opening cysteine and the closing phenylalanine or tryptophan. The order of the fields is D gene, V gene, clone size, J gene, CDR3 protein, CDR3 DNA. The D gene is left open where the match is weak. Clone size is given for some rows only: seen once, a few or many times, or a class if the clone is expanded.

d_call: .; v_call: TRBV6-5; clone_size: .; j_call: TRBJ1-2; cdr3_aa: CASSYDLTYGYTF; cdr3_nt: TGTGCCAGCAGTTATGACTTAACCTATGGCTACACCTTC
d_call: .; v_call: TRBV19; clone_size: .; j_call: TRBJ1-5; cdr3_aa: CASSTWTTGQPQHF; cdr3_nt: TGTGCCAGTAGTACCTGGACAACGGGTCAGCCCCAGCATTTT
d_call: TRBD1; v_call: TRBV6-2/TRBV6-3; clone_size: .; j_call: TRBJ2-7; cdr3_aa: CASSYLGTGGYEQYF; cdr3_nt: TGTGCCAGCAGTTATCTAGGGACAGGGGGCTACGAGCAGTACTTC
d_call: TRBD2; v_call: TRBV6-2/TRBV6-3; clone_size: .; j_call: TRBJ2-3; cdr3_aa: CASSWILAGDTDTQYF; cdr3_nt: TGTGCCAGCAGTTGGATATTAGCGGGGGACACAGATACGCAGTATTTT
d_call: .; v_call: TRBV6-5; clone_size: .; j_call: TRBJ2-3; cdr3_aa: CASRSVGLLTDTQYF; cdr3_nt: TGTGCCAGCAGGTCCGTGGGACTTCTAACAGATACGCAGTATTTT
d_call: .; v_call: TRBV19; clone_size: .; j_call: TRBJ1-5; cdr3_aa: CASTPLQGINQPQHF; cdr3_nt: TGTGCCAGTACTCCCCTCCAGGGTATTAATCAGCCCCAGCATTTT
d_call: TRBD1; v_call: TRBV7-9; clone_size: once; j_call: TRBJ1-2; cdr3_aa: CASSLADRDYGYTF; cdr3_nt: TGTGCCAGCAGCCTAGCGGACAGGGATTATGGCTACACCTTC
d_call: .; v_call: TRBV2; clone_size: .; j_call: TRBJ2-2; cdr3_aa: CASILREEGGELFF; cdr3_nt: TGTGCCAGCATCCTGAGGGAGGAAGGCGGGGAGCTGTTTTTT
d_call: .; v_call: TRBV2; clone_size: .; j_call: TRBJ2-7; cdr3_aa: CASGAFDSYEQYF; cdr3_nt: TGTGCCAGCGGGGCCTTCGACTCCTACGAGCAGTACTTC
d_call: .; v_call: TRBV6-2/TRBV6-3; clone_size: .; j_call: TRBJ2-1; cdr3_aa: CASSYPRVGVNEQFF; cdr3_nt: TGTGCCAGCAGTTACCCCCGGGTGGGAGTCAATGAGCAGTTCTTC
d_call: .; v_call: TRBV27; clone_size: few; j_call: TRBJ1-2; cdr3_aa: CASSLTGSYGYTF; cdr3_nt: TGTGCCAGCAGTTTAACAGGGAGCTATGGCTACACCTTC
d_call: TRBD2; v_call: TRBV28; clone_size: .; j_call: TRBJ2-3; cdr3_aa: CASSSGLAGTDTQYF; cdr3_nt: TGTGCCAGCAGTTCGGGACTAGCGGGGACAGATACGCAGTATTTT
d_call: .; v_call: TRBV30; clone_size: .; j_call: TRBJ1-4; cdr3_aa: CAWGERMAINEKLFF; cdr3_nt: TGTGCCTGGGGAGAGAGGATGGCTATTAATGAAAAACTGTTTTTT
d_call: TRBD2; v_call: TRBV19; clone_size: .; j_call: TRBJ2-1; cdr3_aa: CASKAGGQYNEQFF; cdr3_nt: TGTGCCAGTAAGGCGGGGGGCCAGTACAATGAGCAGTTCTTC
d_call: .; v_call: TRBV19; clone_size: .; j_call: TRBJ1-1; cdr3_aa: CASSKTAEKAFF; cdr3_nt: TGTGCCAGTAGTAAGACGGCGGAGAAAGCTTTCTTT
d_call: TRBD1; v_call: TRBV2; clone_size: .; j_call: TRBJ1-5; cdr3_aa: CASSYLDRGSQPQHF; cdr3_nt: TGTGCCAGCAGTTATCTCGACAGGGGCAGTCAGCCCCAGCATTTT
d_call: .; v_call: TRBV21-1; clone_size: .; j_call: TRBJ2-7; cdr3_aa: CASSTLGLLPGGCEQYF; cdr3_nt: TGTGCCAGCAGCACCCTTGGACTACTCCCCGGGGGATGCGAGCAGTACTTC
d_call: .; v_call: TRBV6-6; clone_size: .; j_call: TRBJ1-1; cdr3_aa: CASSSRVENTEAFF; cdr3_nt: TGTGCCAGCAGTTCCAGGGTCGAGAACACTGAAGCTTTCTTT
d_call: TRBD2; v_call: TRBV7-9; clone_size: .; j_call: TRBJ2-1; cdr3_aa: CASSQLAGDNEQFF; cdr3_nt: TGTGCCAGCAGCCAACTAGCGGGAGACAATGAGCAGTTCTTC
d_call: TRBD1; v_call: TRBV6-5; clone_size: .; j_call: TRBJ2-7; cdr3_aa: CASSTLTGASYEQYF; cdr3_nt: TGTGCCAGCAGTACTCTGACAGGGGCATCCTACGAGCAGTACTTC
d_call: .; v_call: TRBV19; clone_size: .; j_call: TRBJ1-5; cdr3_aa: CASSTRDGYSNQPQHF; cdr3_nt: TGTGCCAGTAGTACCCGGGATGGCTATAGCAATCAGCCCCAGCATTTT
d_call: TRBD1; v_call: TRBV3-1/TRBV3-2; clone_size: .; j_call: TRBJ1-2; cdr3_aa: CASSQYGDRGDGYTF; cdr3_nt: TGTGCCAGCAGCCAGTATGGGGACAGGGGAGATGGCTACACCTTC